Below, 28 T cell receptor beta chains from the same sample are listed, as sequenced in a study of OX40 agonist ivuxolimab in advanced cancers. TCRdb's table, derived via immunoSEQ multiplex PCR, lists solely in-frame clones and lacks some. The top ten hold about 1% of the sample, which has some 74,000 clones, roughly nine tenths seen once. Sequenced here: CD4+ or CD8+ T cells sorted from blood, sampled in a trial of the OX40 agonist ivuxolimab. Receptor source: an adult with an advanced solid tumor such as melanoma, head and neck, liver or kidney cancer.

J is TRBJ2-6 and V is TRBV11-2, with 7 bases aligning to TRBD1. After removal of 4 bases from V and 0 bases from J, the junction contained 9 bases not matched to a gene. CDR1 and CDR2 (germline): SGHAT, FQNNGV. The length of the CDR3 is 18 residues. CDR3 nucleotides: TGTGCCAGCAGCTATACAGGGGTGGGCTTCTCTGGGGCCAACGTCCTGACTTTC. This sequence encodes CASSYTGVGFSGANVLTF. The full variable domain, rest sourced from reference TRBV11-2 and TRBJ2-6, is EAGVAQSPRYKIIEKRQSVAFWCNPISGHATLYWYQQILGQGPKLLIQFQNNGVVDDSQLPKDRFSAERLKGVDSTLKIQPAKLEDSAVYLCASSYTGVGFSGANVLTFGAGSRLTVL.

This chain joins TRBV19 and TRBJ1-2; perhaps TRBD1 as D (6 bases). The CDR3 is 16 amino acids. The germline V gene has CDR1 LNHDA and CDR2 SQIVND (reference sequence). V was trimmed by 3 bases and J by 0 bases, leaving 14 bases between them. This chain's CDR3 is CASSMNGDIANYGYTF. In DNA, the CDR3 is TGTGCCAGTAGTATGAATGGGGACATTGCTAACTATGGCTACACCTTC. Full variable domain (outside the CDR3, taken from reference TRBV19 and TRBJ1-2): DGGITQSPKYLFRKEGQNVTLSCEQNLNHDAMYWYRQDPGQGLRLIYYSQIVNDFQKGDIAEGYSVSREKKESFPLTVTSAQKNPTAFYLCASSMNGDIANYGYTFGSGTRLTVV.

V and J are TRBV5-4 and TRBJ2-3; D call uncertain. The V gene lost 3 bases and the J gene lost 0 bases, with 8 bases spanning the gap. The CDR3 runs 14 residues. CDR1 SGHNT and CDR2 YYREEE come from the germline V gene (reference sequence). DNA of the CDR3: TGTGCCAGCAGCTCTGTACGAAGCACAGATACGCAGTATTTT. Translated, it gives CASSSVRSTDTQYF.

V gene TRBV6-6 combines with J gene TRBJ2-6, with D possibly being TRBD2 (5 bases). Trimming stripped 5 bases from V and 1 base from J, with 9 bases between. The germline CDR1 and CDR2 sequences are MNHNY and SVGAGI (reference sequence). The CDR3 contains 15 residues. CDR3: CASSTRRSGANVLTF. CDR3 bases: TGTGCCAGCAGTACCAGGAGGTCTGGGGCCAACGTCCTGACTTTC.

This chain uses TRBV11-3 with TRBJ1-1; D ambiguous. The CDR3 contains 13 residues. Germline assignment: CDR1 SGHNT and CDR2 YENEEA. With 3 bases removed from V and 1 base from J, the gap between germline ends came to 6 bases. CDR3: CASSFQENTEAFF. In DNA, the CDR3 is TGTGCCAGCAGCTTTCAGGAGAACACTGAAGCTTTCTTT.

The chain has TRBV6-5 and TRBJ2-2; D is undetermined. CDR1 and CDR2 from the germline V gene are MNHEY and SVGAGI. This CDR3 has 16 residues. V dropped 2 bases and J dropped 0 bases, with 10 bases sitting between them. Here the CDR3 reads CASSYLGRPNTGELFF. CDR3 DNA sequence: TGTGCCAGCAGTTACCTCGGGCGTCCGAACACCGGGGAGCTGTTTTTT.

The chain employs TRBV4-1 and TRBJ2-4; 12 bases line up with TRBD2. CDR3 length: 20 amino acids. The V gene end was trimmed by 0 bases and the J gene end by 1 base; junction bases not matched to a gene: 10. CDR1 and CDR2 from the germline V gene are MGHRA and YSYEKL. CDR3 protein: CASSQEQASGGAEAKNIQYF. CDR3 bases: TGCGCCAGCAGCCAAGAGCAGGCTAGCGGGGGGGCCGAGGCCAAAAACATTCAGTACTTC.

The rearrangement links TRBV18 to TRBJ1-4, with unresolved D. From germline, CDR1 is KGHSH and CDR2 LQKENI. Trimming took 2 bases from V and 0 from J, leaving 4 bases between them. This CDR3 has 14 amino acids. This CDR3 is CASSPWPTNEKLFF. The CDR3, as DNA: TGTGCCAGCTCACCATGGCCAACTAATGAAAAACTGTTTTTT.

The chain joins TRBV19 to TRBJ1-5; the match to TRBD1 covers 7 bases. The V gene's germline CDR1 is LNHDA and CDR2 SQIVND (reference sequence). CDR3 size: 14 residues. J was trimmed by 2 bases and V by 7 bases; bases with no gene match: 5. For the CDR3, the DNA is TGTGCCAGTAACCCAGACAGGGGCAATCAGCCCCAGCATTTT. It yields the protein CASNPDRGNQPQHF. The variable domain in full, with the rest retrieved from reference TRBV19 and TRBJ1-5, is DGGITQSPKYLFRKEGQNVTLSCEQNLNHDAMYWYRQDPGQGLRLIYYSQIVNDFQKGDIAEGYSVSREKKESFPLTVTSAQKNPTAFYLCASNPDRGNQPQHFGDGTRLSIL.

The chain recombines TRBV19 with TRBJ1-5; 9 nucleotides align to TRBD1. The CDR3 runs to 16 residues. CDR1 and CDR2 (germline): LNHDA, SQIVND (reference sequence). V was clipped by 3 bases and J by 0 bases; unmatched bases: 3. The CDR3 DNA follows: TGTGCCAGTAGTATGGACAGGGGCAATAGCAATCAGCCCCAGCATTTT. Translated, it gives CASSMDRGNSNQPQHF. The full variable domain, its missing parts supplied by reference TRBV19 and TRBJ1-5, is DGGITQSPKYLFRKEGQNVTLSCEQNLNHDAMYWYRQDPGQGLRLIYYSQIVNDFQKGDIAEGYSVSREKKESFPLTVTSAQKNPTAFYLCASSMDRGNSNQPQHFGDGTRLSIL.

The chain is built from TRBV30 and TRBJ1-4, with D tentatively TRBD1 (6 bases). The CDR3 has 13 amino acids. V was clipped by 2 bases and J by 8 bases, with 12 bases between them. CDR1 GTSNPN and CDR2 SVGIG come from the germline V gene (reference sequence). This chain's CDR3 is CAWSSGAQEKLFF. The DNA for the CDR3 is TGTGCCTGGAGTTCAGGGGCACAGGAAAAACTGTTTTTT.

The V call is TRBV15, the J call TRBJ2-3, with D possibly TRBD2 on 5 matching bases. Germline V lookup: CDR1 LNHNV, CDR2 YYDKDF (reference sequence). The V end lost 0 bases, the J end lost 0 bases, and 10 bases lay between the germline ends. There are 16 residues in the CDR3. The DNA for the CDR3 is TGTGCCACCAGCAGAGATTGGGAGTTGAGCACAGATACGCAGTATTTT. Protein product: CATSRDWELSTDTQYF.

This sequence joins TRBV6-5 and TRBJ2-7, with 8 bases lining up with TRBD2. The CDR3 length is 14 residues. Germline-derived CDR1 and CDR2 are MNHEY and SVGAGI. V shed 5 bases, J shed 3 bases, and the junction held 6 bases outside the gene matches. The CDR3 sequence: CASSRVAGSYEQYF. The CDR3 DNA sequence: TGTGCCAGCAGTCGGGTAGCGGGAAGCTACGAGCAGTACTTC.

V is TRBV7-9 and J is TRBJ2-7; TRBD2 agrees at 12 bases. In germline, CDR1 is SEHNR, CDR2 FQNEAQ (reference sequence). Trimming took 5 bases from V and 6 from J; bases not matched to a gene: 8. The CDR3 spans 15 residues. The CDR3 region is CASSRPGLAGSEQYF. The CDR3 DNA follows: TGTGCCAGCAGCCGACCTGGACTAGCGGGGTCCGAGCAGTACTTC.

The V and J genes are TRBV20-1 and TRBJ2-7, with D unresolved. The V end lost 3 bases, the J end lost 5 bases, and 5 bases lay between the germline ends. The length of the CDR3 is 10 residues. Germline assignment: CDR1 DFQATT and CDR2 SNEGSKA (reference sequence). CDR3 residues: CSASFDEQYF. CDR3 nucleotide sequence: TGCAGTGCTAGTTTCGACGAGCAGTACTTC.

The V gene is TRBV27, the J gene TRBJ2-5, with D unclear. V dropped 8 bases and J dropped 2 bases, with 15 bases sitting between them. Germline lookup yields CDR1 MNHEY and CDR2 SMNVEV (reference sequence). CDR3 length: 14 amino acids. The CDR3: CASGSPGVQETQYF. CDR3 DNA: TGTGCCAGCGGCTCCCCTGGGGTTCAAGAGACCCAGTACTTC.

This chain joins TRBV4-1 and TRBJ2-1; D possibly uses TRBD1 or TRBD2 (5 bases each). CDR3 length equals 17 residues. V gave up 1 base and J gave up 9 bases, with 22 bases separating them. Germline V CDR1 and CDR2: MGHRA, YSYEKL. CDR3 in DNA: TGCGCCAGCAGCCAAGTGGGCGAGGGGCCTCAGCGCACTGAGCAGTTCTTC. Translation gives CASSQVGEGPQRTEQFF.

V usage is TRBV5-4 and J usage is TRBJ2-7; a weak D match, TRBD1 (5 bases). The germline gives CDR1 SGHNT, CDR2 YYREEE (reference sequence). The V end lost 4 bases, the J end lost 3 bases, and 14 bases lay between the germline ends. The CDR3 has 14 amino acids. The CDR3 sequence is CASSHQGHDYEQYF. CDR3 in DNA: TGTGCCAGCAGCCATCAAGGACACGACTACGAGCAGTACTTC.

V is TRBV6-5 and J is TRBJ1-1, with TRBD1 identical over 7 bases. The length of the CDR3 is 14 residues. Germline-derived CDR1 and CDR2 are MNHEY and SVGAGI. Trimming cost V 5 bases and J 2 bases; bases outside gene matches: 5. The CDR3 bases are TGTGCCAGCAGTCGCAAGGGGGCTAACACTGAAGCTTTCTTT. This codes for CASSRKGANTEAFF.

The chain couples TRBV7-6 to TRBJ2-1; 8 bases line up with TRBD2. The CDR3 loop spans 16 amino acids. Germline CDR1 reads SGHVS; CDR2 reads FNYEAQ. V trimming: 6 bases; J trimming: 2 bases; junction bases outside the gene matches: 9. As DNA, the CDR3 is TGTGCCAGCAGTCTTATCCGGGAGGGACCCTACAATGAGCAGTTCTTC. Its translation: CASSLIREGPYNEQFF.

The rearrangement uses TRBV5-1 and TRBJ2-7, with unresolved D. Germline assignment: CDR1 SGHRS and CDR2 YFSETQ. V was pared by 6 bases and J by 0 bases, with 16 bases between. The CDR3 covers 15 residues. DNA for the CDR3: TGCGCCAGCAAACCCTTCACCTTCAGCTCCTACGAGCAGTACTTC. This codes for CASKPFTFSSYEQYF.

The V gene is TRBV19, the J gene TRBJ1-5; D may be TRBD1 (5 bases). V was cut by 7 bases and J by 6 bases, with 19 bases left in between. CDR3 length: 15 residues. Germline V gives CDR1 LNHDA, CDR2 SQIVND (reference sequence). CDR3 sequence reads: CASNARGGLAQPQHF. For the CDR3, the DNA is TGTGCCAGTAATGCCCGGGGGGGTCTTGCTCAGCCCCAGCATTTT.

The CDR3 loop reads CASSLLAASYNEQFF. DNA of the CDR3: TGTGCCAGCAGCCTACTAGCGGCCTCCTACAATGAGCAGTTCTTC. V is TRBV7-2 and J is TRBJ2-1, with 8 bases lining up with TRBD2. The CDR3 consists of 15 residues. CDR1 and CDR2 from the germline V gene are SGHTA and FQGNSA. Germline trimming cut 5 bases from V and 0 bases from J; bases unmatched to any gene: 3.

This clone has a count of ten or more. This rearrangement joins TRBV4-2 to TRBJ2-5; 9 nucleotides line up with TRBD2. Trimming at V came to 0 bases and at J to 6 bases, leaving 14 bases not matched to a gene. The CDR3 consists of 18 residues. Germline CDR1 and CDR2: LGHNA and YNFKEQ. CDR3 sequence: CASSQEFVGAGGSQTQYF. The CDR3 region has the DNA TGTGCCAGCAGCCAAGAGTTTGTCGGAGCGGGAGGCTCGCAGACCCAGTACTTC.

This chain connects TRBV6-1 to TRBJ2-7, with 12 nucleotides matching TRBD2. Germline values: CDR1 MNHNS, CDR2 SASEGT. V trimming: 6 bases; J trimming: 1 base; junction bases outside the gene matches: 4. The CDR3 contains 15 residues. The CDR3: CASRRLAGESYEQYF. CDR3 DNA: TGTGCCAGCAGGCGACTAGCGGGAGAGTCCTACGAGCAGTACTTC.

Here the CDR3 reads CASSASMANEQFF. DNA for the CDR3: TGTGCCAGCAGCGCGTCAATGGCCAATGAGCAGTTCTTC. V gene TRBV9 combines with J gene TRBJ2-1; D gene uncertain. This CDR3 is 13 amino acids long. V was clipped by 3 bases and J by 6 bases, with 10 bases between them. The germline gives CDR1 SGDLS, CDR2 YYNGEE.

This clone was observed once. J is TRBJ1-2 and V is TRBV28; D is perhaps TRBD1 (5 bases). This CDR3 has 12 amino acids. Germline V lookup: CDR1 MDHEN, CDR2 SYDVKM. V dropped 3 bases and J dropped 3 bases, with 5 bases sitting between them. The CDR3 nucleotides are TGTGCCAGCAGTTTCAGGGACTATGGCTACACCTTC. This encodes CASSFRDYGYTF.

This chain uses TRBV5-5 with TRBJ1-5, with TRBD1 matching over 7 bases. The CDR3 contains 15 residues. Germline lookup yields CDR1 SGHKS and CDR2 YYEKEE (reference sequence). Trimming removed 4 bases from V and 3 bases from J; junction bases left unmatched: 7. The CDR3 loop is CASSLRDSLNQPQHF. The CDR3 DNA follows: TGTGCCAGCAGCCTCCGGGACAGTCTCAATCAGCCCCAGCATTTT.